The source of this T cell receptor beta chain is a study of CD8+ T cells in alopecia areata. RNA extraction was followed by reverse transcription into cDNA, which acted as the sequencing template. TCRdb's copy holds only in-frame clones and misses some; the assay was immunoSEQ multiplex PCR. The table includes 110,000 to 150,000 clones, about 51% detected once. The sample was CD4+ T cells sorted from blood, taken at week 0. This TCR derives from a human donor with alopecia areata.

The CDR3 spells CSVRQGAGGYTF. The DNA of the CDR3 is TGCAGCGTTCGACAGGGGGCAGGTGGCTACACCTTC. V and J are TRBV29-1 and TRBJ1-2; 10 bases match TRBD1. Trimming at V came to 5 bases and at J to 7 bases, leaving 4 bases not matched to a gene. CDR1 SQVTM and CDR2 ANQGSEA come from the germline V gene. The CDR3 has 12 residues.